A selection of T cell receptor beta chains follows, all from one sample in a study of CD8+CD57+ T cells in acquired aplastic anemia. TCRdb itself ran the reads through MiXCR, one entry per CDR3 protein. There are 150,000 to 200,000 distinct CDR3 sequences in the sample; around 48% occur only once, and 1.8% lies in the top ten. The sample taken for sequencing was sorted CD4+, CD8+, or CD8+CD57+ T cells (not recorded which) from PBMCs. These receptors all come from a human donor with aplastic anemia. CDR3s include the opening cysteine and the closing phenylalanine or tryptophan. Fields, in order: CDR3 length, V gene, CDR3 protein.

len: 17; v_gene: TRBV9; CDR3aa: CASSATDSWAGNSPLHF
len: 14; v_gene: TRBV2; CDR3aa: CASSEIWSNQPQHF
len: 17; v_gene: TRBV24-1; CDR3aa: CATSAPGGQGTNYGYTF
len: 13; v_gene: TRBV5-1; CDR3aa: CASSSSGSGEQFF
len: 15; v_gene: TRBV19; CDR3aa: CASTDMGGGIETQYF
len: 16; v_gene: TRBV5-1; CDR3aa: CASSLEGTGVADTQYF
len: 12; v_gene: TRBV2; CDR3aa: CASNLRGTEAFF
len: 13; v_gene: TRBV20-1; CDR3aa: CSARTGVTGELFF
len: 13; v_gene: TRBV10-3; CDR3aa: CAIMSTANYGYTF
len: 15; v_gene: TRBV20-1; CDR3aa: CSARDWAGTTGELFF
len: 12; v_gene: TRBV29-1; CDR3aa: CSVEDRDYEQYF
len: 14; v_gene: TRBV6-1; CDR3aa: CASISSGTPYGYTF
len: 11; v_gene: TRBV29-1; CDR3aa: CSVGVNYGYTF
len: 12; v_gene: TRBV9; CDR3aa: CARQLASETQYF
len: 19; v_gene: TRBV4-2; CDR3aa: CASSQDQGTPSSGANVLTF
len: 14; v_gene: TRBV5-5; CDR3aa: CASSFTRGRETQYF
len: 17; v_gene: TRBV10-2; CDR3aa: CASSESGAGASTDTQYF
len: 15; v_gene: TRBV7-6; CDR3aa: CASSPNTQPTYEQYF
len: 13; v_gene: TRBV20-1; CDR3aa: CSARTGAGTEAFF
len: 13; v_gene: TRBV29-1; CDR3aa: CSVADSSNQPQHF
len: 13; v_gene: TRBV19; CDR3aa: CASTDRGPYGYTF
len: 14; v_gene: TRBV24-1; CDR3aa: CATSEGSDSYEQYF
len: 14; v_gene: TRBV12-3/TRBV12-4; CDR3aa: CASSSDPGNYEQYF
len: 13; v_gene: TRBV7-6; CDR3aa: CASSFVRGETQYF
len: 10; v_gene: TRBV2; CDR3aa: CASSLVTQFF
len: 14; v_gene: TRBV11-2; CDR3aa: CASSASGTGTEAFF
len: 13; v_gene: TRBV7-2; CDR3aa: CASSLWGLAEQYF
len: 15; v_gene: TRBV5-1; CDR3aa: CASSPYSGEESEQYF
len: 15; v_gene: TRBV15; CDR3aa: CATSRGGRDNSPLHF